The source of this TCR beta chain is a study of blood T cell repertoires in COVID-19. Recruited during active infection, patients (from Seattle) were subsequently followed longitudinally. Per the study methods: Reference gene primer amplification yielded estimated nucleated cell counts. The assay was immunoSEQ multiplex PCR, and TCRdb's table has in-frame clones only and misses some. V and J calls plus clone size are reproduced from that table; the DNA served to infer D and trimming. Of around 210,000 clones detected, approximately 80% appear once; the ten largest clones hold about 0.91%. Trimming pared 5 bases from V and 0 bases from J, leaving 13 bases between. Germline assignment: CDR1 MNHEY and CDR2 SMNVEV (reference sequence). The CDR3 spans 15 residues.

The chain links TRBV27 to TRBJ1-2, with TRBD1 as a possible D gene (5 bases). The receptor was derived from a man in his sixties with COVID-19, enrolled during active disease. Sequenced material: peripheral blood. The CDR3 region is CASSPLDTTNYGYTF. In DNA form, the CDR3 reads TGTGCCAGCAGTCCATTGGACACAACTAACTATGGCTACACCTTC.